This TCR beta chain was recovered during a study of T cells in localized non-small cell lung cancer. The study's findings and limits: Clonality of T cells reached its maximum in uninvolved adjacent lung, surpassing tumor. The appearance of a median about 62 of the top 100 tumor clones was seen in adjacent lung.

The data were produced by immunoSEQ multiplex PCR, yet TCRdb's version contains in-frame clones alone and is incomplete. Counted here are some 2,700 clones, about 30% occurring once; the ten biggest clones make up approximately 12%. A note on this clone: Its cognate antigen is unknown.

This sample comprised lung tumor tissue, obtained before any cancer treatment. The sequence derives from a man aged 18-55 years with stage I lung adenocarcinoma.

CDR3 in DNA: TGTGCCTGGGCTCCTGACAGACACTCTGGAAACACCATATATTTT. The encoded protein is CAWAPDRHSGNTIYF. The V gene is TRBV30, the J gene TRBJ1-3; D is possibly TRBD1 (5 bases). Germline V gene lookup returns CDR1 GTSNPN and CDR2 SVGIG (reference sequence). The V end lost 5 bases, the J end lost 0 bases, and 14 bases lay between the germline ends. This CDR3 region has 15 residues. The whole variable domain, filled in from reference TRBV30 and TRBJ1-3, reads SQTIHQWPATLVQPVGSPLSLECTVEGTSNPNLYWYRQAAGRGLQLLFYSVGIGQISSEVPQNLSASRPQDRQFILSSKKLLLSDSGFYLCAWAPDRHSGNTIYFGEGSWLTVV.